This T cell receptor beta chain was identified in a study of CD8 T cells in ankylosing spondylitis. Study-wide findings and caveats: A motif of under 10 highly homologous TCR beta variants was seen as apparently characteristic of ankylosing spondylitis blood. Prior literature has documented some motif variants in synovial fluid and blood from reactive arthritis. Peripheral blood held disease-linked clones only at relatively low frequency, and these were CD8+.

This clonotype was recorded at least ten times. Its specificity is not known. With molecular barcodes, quantitative 5'-RACE was used to make the TCR beta libraries. Each CDR3 protein gets one entry after TCRdb re-called the 5' RACE reads with MiXCR. The sample yields under 200,000 distinct CDR3 sequences, under 14% seen once. CDR3 length: 14 residues. Trimming shortened V by 7 bases and J by 6 bases, and 16 bases separated the two germline ends. Germline CDR1 is MNHEY and CDR2 is SVGEGT. Material: blood, either unsorted or a sorted T cell fraction (not recorded which). The sequence was obtained from a male donor with ankylosing spondylitis or in good health (not recorded which). The chain combines TRBV6-2 or TRBV6-3 with TRBJ2-1; no clear D. The CDR3 reads CASTPPTVGNEQFF. As DNA, the CDR3 is TGTGCCAGCACCCCTCCTACAGTCGGCAATGAGCAGTTCTTC.